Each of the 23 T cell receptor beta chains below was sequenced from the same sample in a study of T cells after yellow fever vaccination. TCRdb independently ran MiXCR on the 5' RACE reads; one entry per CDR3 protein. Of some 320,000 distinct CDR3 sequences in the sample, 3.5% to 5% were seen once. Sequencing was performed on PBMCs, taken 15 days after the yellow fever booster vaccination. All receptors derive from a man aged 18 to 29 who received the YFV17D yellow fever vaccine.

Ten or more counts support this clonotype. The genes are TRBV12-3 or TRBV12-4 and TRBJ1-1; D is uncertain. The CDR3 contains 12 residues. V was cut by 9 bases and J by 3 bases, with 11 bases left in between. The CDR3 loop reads CARFMVYTEAFF. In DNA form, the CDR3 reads TGTGCCAGGTTTATGGTGTACACTGAAGCTTTCTTT.

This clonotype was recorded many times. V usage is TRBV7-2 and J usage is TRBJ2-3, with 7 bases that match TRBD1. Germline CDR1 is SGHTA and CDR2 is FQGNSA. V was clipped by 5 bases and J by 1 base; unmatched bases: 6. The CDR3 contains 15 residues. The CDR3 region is CASSTRDSGTDTQYF. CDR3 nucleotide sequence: TGTGCCAGCAGCACCCGGGACAGTGGCACAGATACGCAGTATTTT.

CDR3 sequence (DNA): TGCAGTGCTAGTAACCCGGGGGGAGTTCAGCCCCAGCATTTT. It translates to CSASNPGGVQPQHF. The chain employs TRBV20-1 and TRBJ1-5; maybe TRBD1 (5 bases). Deletions cut 3 bases from V and 6 bases from J, with 15 bases between. The CDR3 consists of 14 residues. The germline V gene has CDR1 DFQATT and CDR2 SNEGSKA (reference sequence).

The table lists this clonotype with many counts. CDR3 DNA sequence: TGCGCCAGCAAGGGGACACGTAGCACAGATACGCAGTATTTT. This encodes CASKGTRSTDTQYF. The chain combines TRBV5-1 with TRBJ2-3, with D perhaps matching TRBD1 (6 bases). CDR1 is SGHRS and CDR2 is YFSETQ in the germline V gene. V lost 6 bases and J 0 bases, leaving 11 bases between the germline ends. The CDR3 is 14 amino acids.

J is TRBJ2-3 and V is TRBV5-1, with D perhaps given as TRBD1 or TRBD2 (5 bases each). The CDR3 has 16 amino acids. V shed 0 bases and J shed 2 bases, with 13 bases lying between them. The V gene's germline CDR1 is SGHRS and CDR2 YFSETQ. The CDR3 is CASSLELGTHTDTQYF. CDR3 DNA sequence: TGCGCCAGCAGCTTGGAACTTGGGACCCACACAGATACGCAGTATTTT.

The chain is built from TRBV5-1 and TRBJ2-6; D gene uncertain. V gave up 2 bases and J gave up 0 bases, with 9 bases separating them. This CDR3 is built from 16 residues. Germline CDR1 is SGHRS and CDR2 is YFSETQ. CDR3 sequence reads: CASSFGDRSGANVLTF. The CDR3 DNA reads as TGCGCCAGCAGCTTTGGAGACCGCTCTGGGGCCAACGTCCTGACTTTC.

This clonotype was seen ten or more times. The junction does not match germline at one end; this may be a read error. CDR3 protein: CASSNTDTQYF. The CDR3 DNA reads TGTGCCAGCAGCAATACAGATACGCAGTATTTT. The rearrangement links TRBV5-1 to TRBJ2-3; D call uncertain. Germline V CDR1 and CDR2: SGHRS, YFSETQ. The CDR3 totals 11 residues.

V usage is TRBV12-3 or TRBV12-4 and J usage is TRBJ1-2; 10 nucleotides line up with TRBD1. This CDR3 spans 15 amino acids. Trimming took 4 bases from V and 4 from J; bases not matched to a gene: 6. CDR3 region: CASSSGTGAGYGYTF. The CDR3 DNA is TGTGCCAGCAGTTCCGGGACAGGGGCTGGCTATGGCTACACCTTC.

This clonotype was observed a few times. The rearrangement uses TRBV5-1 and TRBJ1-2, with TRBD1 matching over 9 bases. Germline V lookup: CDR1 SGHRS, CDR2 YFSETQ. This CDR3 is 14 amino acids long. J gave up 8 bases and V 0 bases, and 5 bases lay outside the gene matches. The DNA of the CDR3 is TGCGCCAGCAGCTTGGACAGGGGGCGCGAGGGCTACACCTTC. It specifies CASSLDRGREGYTF.

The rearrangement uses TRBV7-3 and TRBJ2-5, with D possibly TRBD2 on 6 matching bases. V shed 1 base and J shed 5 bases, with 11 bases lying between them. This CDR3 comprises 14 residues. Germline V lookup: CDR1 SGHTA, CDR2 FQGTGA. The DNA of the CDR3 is TGTGCCAGCAGCTTAAGAGGGGCGGGGGAGACCCAGTACTTC. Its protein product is CASSLRGAGETQYF.

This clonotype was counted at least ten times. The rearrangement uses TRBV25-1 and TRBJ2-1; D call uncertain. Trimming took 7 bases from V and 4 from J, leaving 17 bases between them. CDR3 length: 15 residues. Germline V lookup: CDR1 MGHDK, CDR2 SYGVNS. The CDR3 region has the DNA TGTGCCAGCATAGCTGGCGTCGGCCCTTACAATGAGCAGTTCTTC. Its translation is CASIAGVGPYNEQFF.

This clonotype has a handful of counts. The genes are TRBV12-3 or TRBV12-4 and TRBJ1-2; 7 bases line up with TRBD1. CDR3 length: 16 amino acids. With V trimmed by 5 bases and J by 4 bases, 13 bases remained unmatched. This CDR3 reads CASSRHRTGGPYGYTF. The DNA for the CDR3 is TGTGCCAGCAGTCGCCACCGGACAGGCGGCCCCTATGGCTACACCTTC.

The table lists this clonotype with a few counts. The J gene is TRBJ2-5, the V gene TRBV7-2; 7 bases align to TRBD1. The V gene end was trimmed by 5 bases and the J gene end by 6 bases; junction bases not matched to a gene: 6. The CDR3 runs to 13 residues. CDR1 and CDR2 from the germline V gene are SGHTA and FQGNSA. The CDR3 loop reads CASSDRESKTQYF. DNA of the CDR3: TGTGCCAGCAGCGACAGGGAGTCGAAGACCCAGTACTTC.

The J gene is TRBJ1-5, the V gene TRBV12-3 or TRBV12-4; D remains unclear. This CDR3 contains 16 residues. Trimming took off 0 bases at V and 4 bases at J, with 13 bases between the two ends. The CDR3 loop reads CASSLAARSGNQPQHF. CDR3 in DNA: TGTGCCAGCAGTTTAGCGGCACGGTCGGGGAATCAGCCCCAGCATTTT.

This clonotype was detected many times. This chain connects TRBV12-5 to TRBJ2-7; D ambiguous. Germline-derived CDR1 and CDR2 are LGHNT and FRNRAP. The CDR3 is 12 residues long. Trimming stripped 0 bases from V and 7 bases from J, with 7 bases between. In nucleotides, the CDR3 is TGTGCTAGTGGTTTGGTACTCCGGGAGCAGTACTTC. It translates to CASGLVLREQYF.

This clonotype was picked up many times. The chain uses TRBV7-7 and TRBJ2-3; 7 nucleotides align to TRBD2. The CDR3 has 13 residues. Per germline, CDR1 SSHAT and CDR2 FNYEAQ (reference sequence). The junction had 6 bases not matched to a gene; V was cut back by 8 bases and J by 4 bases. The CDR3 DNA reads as TGTGCCAGCGGAGCGGGGAGGTCAGATACGCAGTATTTT. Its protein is CASGAGRSDTQYF.

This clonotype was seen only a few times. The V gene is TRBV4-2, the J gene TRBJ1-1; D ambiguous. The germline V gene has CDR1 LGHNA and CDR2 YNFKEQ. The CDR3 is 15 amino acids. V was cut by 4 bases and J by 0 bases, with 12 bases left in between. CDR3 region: CASSLGGQMNTEAFF. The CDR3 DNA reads TGTGCCAGCAGCCTCGGAGGCCAGATGAACACTGAAGCTTTCTTT.

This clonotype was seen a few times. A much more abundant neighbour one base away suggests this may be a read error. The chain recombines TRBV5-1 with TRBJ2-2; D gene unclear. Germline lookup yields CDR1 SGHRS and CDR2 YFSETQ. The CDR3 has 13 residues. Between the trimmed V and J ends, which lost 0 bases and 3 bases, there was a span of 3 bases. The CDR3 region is CASSLAHTGELFF. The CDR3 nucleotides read TGCGCCAGCAGCTTGGCACACACCGGGGAGCTGTTTTTT.

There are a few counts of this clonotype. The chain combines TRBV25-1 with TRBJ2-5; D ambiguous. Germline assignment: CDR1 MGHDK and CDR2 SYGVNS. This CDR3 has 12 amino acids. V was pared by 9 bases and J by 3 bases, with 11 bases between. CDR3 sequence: CASNLGKETQYF. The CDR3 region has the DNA TGTGCCAGTAACCTGGGGAAAGAGACCCAGTACTTC.

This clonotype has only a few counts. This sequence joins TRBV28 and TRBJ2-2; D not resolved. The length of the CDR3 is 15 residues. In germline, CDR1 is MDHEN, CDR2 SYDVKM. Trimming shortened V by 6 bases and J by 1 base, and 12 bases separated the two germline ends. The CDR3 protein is CASRHPGKNTGELFF. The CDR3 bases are TGTGCCAGCAGACATCCCGGAAAGAACACCGGGGAGCTGTTTTTT. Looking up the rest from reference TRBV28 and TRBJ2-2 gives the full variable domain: DVKVTQSSRYLVKRTGEKVFLECVQDMDHENMFWYRQDPGLGLRLIYFSYDVKMKEKGDIPEGYSVSREKKERFSLILESASTNQTSMYLCASRHPGKNTGELFFGEGSRLTVL.

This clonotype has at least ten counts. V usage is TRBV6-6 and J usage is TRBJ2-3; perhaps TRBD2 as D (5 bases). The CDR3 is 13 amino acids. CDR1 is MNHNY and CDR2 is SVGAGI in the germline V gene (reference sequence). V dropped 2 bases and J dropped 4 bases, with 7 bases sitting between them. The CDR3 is CASSYGAADTQYF. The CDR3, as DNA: TGTGCCAGCAGTTACGGAGCGGCAGATACGCAGTATTTT.

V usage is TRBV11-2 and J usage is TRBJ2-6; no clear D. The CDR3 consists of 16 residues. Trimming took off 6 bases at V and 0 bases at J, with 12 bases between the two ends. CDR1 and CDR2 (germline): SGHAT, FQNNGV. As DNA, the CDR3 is TGTGCCAGCAGTGGAGAGGTTAGCTCTGGGGCCAACGTCCTGACTTTC. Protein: CASSGEVSSGANVLTF. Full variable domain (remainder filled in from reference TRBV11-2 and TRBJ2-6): EAGVAQSPRYKIIEKRQSVAFWCNPISGHATLYWYQQILGQGPKLLIQFQNNGVVDDSQLPKDRFSAERLKGVDSTLKIQPAKLEDSAVYLCASSGEVSSGANVLTFGAGSRLTVL.

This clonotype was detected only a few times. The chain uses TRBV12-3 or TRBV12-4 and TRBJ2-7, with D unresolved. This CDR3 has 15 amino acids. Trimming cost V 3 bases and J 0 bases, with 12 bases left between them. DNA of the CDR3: TGTGCCAGCAGTTTCGGCCCGCCCATCTCCTACGAGCAGTACTTC. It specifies CASSFGPPISYEQYF.